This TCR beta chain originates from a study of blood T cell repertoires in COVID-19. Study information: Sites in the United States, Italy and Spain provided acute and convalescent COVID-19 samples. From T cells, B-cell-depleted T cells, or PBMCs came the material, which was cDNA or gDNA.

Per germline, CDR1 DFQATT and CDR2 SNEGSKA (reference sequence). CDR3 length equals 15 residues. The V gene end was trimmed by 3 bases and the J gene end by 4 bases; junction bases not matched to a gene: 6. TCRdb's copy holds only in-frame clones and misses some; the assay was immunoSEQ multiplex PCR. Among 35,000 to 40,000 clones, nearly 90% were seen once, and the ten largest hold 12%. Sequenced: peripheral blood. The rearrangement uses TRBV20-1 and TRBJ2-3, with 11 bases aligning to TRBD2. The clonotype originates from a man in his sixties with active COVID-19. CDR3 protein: CSASLAGGPPDTQYF. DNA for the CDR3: TGCAGTGCTAGTTTAGCGGGAGGGCCCCCAGATACGCAGTATTTT.